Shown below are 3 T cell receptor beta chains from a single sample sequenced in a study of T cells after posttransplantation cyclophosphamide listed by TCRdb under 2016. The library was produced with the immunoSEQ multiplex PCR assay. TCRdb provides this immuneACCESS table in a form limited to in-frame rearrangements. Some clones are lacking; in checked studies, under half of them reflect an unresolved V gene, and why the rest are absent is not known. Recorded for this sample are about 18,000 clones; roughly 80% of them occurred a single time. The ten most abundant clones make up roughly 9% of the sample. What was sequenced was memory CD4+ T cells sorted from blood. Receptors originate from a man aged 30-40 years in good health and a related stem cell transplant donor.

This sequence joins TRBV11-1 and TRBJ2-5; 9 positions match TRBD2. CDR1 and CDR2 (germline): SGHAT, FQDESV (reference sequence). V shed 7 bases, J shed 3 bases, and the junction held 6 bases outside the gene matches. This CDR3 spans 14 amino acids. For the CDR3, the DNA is TGTGCCAGCACCCACCAGCGGGGGGAAGAGACCCAGTACTTC. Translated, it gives CASTHQRGEETQYF.

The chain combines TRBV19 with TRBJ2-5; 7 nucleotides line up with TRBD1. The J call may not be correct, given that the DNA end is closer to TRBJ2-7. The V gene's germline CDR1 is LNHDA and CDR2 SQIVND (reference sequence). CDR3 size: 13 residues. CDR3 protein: CASRRQGAYEQYF. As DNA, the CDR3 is TGTGCCAGTAGGAGACAGGGCGCCTACGAGCAGTACTTC.

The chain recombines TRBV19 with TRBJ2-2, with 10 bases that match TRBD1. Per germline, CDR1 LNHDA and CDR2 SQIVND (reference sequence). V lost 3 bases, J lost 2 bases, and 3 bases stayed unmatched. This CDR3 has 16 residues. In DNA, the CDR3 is TGTGCCAGTAGTATGGGGACAGGGGTAAACACCGGGGAGCTGTTTTTT. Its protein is CASSMGTGVNTGELFF.